This T cell receptor (beta chain) was observed in a study of shared clonotypes between healthy human individuals. Study conclusions and caveats: Although depth was large, rarefaction showed that sequencing of the sorted subsets was incomplete.

Replicate PCRs from sorted subsets contained roughly 200 ng DNA, which is 29,000 or so T cell genomes. TCRdb keeps only in-frame clones here, not all; method: immunoSEQ multiplex PCR. The repertoire holds around 650,000 clones, with roughly 96% as singletons. About this clone itself: No antigen is known for it.

Positive CCR7 selection of CD45RO-negative cells yielded the naive CD8 cells, and terminally differentiated effector memory CD45RA+ cells were excluded. The length of the CDR3 is 18 residues. CDR1 is SEHNR and CDR2 is FQNEAQ in the germline V gene (reference sequence). V gave up 4 bases and J gave up 4 bases, with 22 bases separating them. The sequencing input was naive CD8+ T cells sorted from blood. The TCR was taken from a woman in her 30s in good health. V is TRBV7-9 and J is TRBJ2-2; D remains ambiguous. CDR3 amino acids: CASSSGELDMKGTGELFF. CDR3 in DNA: TGTGCCAGCAGCTCCGGTGAATTAGACATGAAGGGCACCGGGGAGCTGTTTTTT.